The rows below give T cell receptor beta chains drawn from one sample of a study of blood T cell repertoires in COVID-19. The assay was immunoSEQ multiplex PCR, and TCRdb's table has in-frame clones only and misses some. The sample contains 210,000 or so clones, almost 85% of which appear only once. The sample taken for sequencing was peripheral blood. The origin of the receptors is a woman in her 70s with active or convalescent COVID-19. The CDR3 runs from the conserved cysteine through the conserved F or W. A D gene is named only where the DNA matches it firmly. Only part of the rows carry a size: once, few, many, or a class if the clone is expanded.

j_call v_call d_call clone_size cdr3_nt cdr3_aa
TRBJ2-6 TRBV7-3 TRBD1 NA TGTGCCAGCAGCTATGACAGGGCTGGGGCCAACGTCCTGACTTTC CASSYDRAGANVLTF
TRBJ1-1 TRBV11-2 NA NA TGTGCCAGCAGCTTGAAAAGGGGATCGAACACTGAAGCTTTCTTT CASSLKRGSNTEAFF
TRBJ2-7 TRBV11-2 NA NA TGTGCCAGCAGCTCCGGTGGGGCCGAGCAGTACTTC CASSSGGAEQYF
TRBJ2-1 TRBV21-1 NA NA TGTGCCAGCATCCCCGGGATTAGCTCCTACAATGAGCAGTTCTTC CASIPGISSYNEQFF
TRBJ2-2 TRBV7-9 TRBD2 NA TGTGCCAGCAGCCTCCGGGGGGGGAACACCGGGGAGCTGTTTTTT CASSLRGGNTGELFF
TRBJ1-5 TRBV6-5 TRBD1 NA TGTGCCAGCAGTTACGGGACAGCATATAGCAATCAGCCCCAGCATTTT CASSYGTAYSNQPQHF
TRBJ1-5 TRBV28 TRBD1 NA TGTGCCAGCAGTGCGGGTGACAGGGGTGGCAATCAGCCCCAGCATTTT CASSAGDRGGNQPQHF
TRBJ2-2 TRBV6-5 NA NA TGTGCCAGCATACTACTAGCAACCGGGGAGCTGTTTTTT CASILLATGELFF
TRBJ1-2 TRBV24-1 NA NA TGTGCCACCAGTGATATCTCGGGGGGCTACACCTTC CATSDISGGYTF
TRBJ2-1 TRBV6-5 NA NA TGTGCCAGCATCGAAGGGGGAAAAGTTTACAATGAGCAGTTCTTC CASIEGGKVYNEQFF
TRBJ2-7 TRBV7-9 NA NA TGTGCCAGCAGCGTCACAGGGTATGTGCAGTACTTC CASSVTGYVQYF
TRBJ1-5 TRBV15 NA NA TGTGCCACCAGCTTAAGCGCTCATCAGCCCCAGCATTTT CATSLSAHQPQHF
TRBJ2-3 TRBV7-3 NA NA TGTGCCAGCAGCTCTAACCCCACAGATACGCAGTATTTT CASSSNPTDTQYF
TRBJ2-7 TRBV13 NA NA TGTGCCAGCAGCCAACAGGGTTACGAGCAGTACTTC CASSQQGYEQYF
TRBJ1-5 TRBV28 TRBD1 few TGTGCCAGCAGTTTGACAGGGGGCAATCAGCCCCAGCATTTT CASSLTGGNQPQHF
TRBJ1-2 TRBV6-5 TRBD1 NA TGTGCCAGCAGTCCGACAGGGGATTATGGCTACACCTTC CASSPTGDYGYTF
TRBJ1-1 TRBV27 NA NA TGTGCCAGCAGTGAGGAAGTTAACACTGAAGCTTTCTTT CASSEEVNTEAFF
TRBJ2-3 TRBV14 NA NA TGTGCCAGCAGCCAAGATTGGCGACTTAGAGATACGCAGTATTTT CASSQDWRLRDTQYF
TRBJ1-2 TRBV5-6 TRBD1 NA TGTGCCAGCAGCTTGGTGGGACAGGCCCTTAAGGTTGATGGCTACACCTTC CASSLVGQALKVDGYTF
TRBJ1-1 TRBV12-5 NA NA TGTGCTAGTGGTTTGGTAGGGGGCACTGAAGCTTTCTTT CASGLVGGTEAFF
TRBJ2-7 TRBV7-8 TRBD2 NA TGTGCCAGCAGCTTACGGCGGGAGGTTGGCGAGCAGTACTTC CASSLRREVGEQYF
TRBJ2-3 TRBV7-9 TRBD2 NA TGTGCCAGCAGAGCAGCGGGAGGACCAGATACGCAGTATTTT CASRAAGGPDTQYF
TRBJ2-7 TRBV18 NA NA TGTGCCAGCGCTCCGGCGGCAGTCGGCTCCTACGAGCAGTACTTC CASAPAAVGSYEQYF
TRBJ2-3 TRBV7-9 TRBD1 NA TGTGCCAGCAGCTTAGGCCAGGGGGCAAGGGATACGCAGTATTTT CASSLGQGARDTQYF
TRBJ1-1 TRBV27 TRBD1 NA TGTGCCAGCAGAACCCGGGACAGTGAAGCTTTCTTT CASRTRDSEAFF
TRBJ2-3 TRBV7-3 TRBD1 NA TGTGCCAGCAGCCTCGGGACAGGGAGGTCTCCTAGCACAGATACGCAGTATTTT CASSLGTGRSPSTDTQYF
TRBJ1-2 TRBV5-4 NA few TGTGCCAGCAGCTTGGAGACAAGGCCTGGCTACACCTTC CASSLETRPGYTF
TRBJ2-1 TRBV4-1 TRBD2 NA TGCGCCAGCAGCCAAGAGAAGCGGGAGGTCGAGGAGCAGTTCTTC CASSQEKREVEEQFF
TRBJ1-1 TRBV5-5 TRBD1 NA TGTGCCAGCAGCTTTAAGGAGGGGGCCGAAGCTTTCTTT CASSFKEGAEAFF
TRBJ1-1 TRBV6-5 NA NA TGTGCCAGCAGTTACGCCTTCGGGTTGGGGAACACTGAAGCTTTCTTT CASSYAFGLGNTEAFF
TRBJ2-3 TRBV18 NA once TGTGCCAGCTCATTCCAGGGAATTCGGGCAGATACGCAGTATTTT CASSFQGIRADTQYF
TRBJ2-7 TRBV28 TRBD2 NA TGTGCCAGCAGCCGACTAGCGGGAGTCGCCTCCTACGAGCAGTACTTC CASSRLAGVASYEQYF
TRBJ2-1 TRBV5-1 NA NA TGCGCCAGCAGCTTGCCCAGGGTGGATGAGCAGTTCTTC CASSLPRVDEQFF
TRBJ2-2 TRBV19 NA once TGTGCCGCCACCTCAAGGGGGGGCACAAGCTCGAGCGCCGGGGAGCTGTTTTTT CAATSRGGTSSSAGELFF
TRBJ1-5 TRBV10-3 TRBD1 NA TGTGCCACTTCAGGGGGCGATCAGCCCCAGCATTTT CATSGGDQPQHF
TRBJ2-3 TRBV11-2 TRBD1 NA TGTGCCAGCAGCTTAGACCCTACAGGGGGACCAGATACGCAGTATTTT CASSLDPTGGPDTQYF
TRBJ2-7 TRBV5-1 TRBD2 NA TGCGCCAGCAGGTCGGGACTAGCGGGAGCAGTCTACGAGCAGTACTTC CASRSGLAGAVYEQYF
TRBJ2-1 TRBV5-1 TRBD2 NA TGCGCCAGCAGTCTGAGGACTAGCGGCCGTGGGTCCTACAATGAGCAGTTCTTC CASSLRTSGRGSYNEQFF
TRBJ2-1 TRBV7-9 NA once TGTGCCAGCAGCACAACTAGCCTACATGAGCAGTTCTTC CASSTTSLHEQFF
TRBJ2-2 TRBV6-5 TRBD2 NA TGTGCCAGCGCGGGAGCCGGGGAGCTGTTTTTT CASAGAGELFF
TRBJ1-1 TRBV28 NA NA TGTGCCAGCAGTCCCGGACGGGGGAACACTGAAGCTTTCTTT CASSPGRGNTEAFF
TRBJ2-1 TRBV9 TRBD2 NA TGTGCCAGCAGCCGAGATATAGCGGGAGTGTTCGATGAGCAGTTCTTC CASSRDIAGVFDEQFF
TRBJ2-1 TRBV6-4 NA NA TGTGCCAGCAGTGACTCGGCGGGTGCATTCTCCTACAATGAGCAGTTCTTC CASSDSAGAFSYNEQFF